A single sample is the source of the 29 T cell receptor beta chains below, sequenced in a study of shared clonotypes between healthy human individuals. Some clones are missing from TCRdb's copy, which holds only in-frame ones; the method was immunoSEQ multiplex PCR. The data contain some 500,000 clones, 95% to 96% of them singletons. The source material was naive CD4+ T cells sorted from blood. Subset here: CD45RA+ positively selected. These receptors originate from a woman in her twenties or thirties in good health.

About this clone: An end of the junction differs from the germline gene, which may be a read error. This rearrangement joins TRBV6-4 to TRBJ2-5; D ambiguous. Germline V lookup: CDR1 MRHNA, CDR2 SNTAGT. The CDR3 sequence is 14 residues long. The CDR3 loop is CASSATSTQGTQYF. In nucleotides, the CDR3 is TGTGCCAGCAGTGCAACAAGTACCCAAGGGACCCAGTACTTC.

The CDR3 loop is CASRVGTEAFF. The CDR3, as DNA: TGTGCCAGCAGAGTAGGAACTGAAGCTTTCTTT. The chain joins TRBV28 to TRBJ1-1; D is undetermined. From germline, CDR1 is MDHEN and CDR2 SYDVKM. The V and J ends lost 6 bases and 5 bases respectively, with 7 bases between them. This CDR3 is built from 11 residues.

J is TRBJ1-3 and V is TRBV5-1, with D tentatively TRBD1 (6 bases). CDR1 is SGHRS and CDR2 is YFSETQ in the germline V gene. This CDR3 spans 15 amino acids. Trimming stripped 0 bases from V and 4 bases from J, with 11 bases between. In nucleotides, the CDR3 is TGCGCCAGCAGCTTGGGACAGGCTGGAGGAAACACCATATATTTT. Translating gives CASSLGQAGGNTIYF.

V is TRBV7-9 and J is TRBJ2-2; TRBD1 is a possible D gene (5 bases). The CDR3 runs to 15 residues. The V and J ends lost 1 base and 0 bases respectively, with 6 bases between them. From germline, CDR1 is SEHNR and CDR2 FQNEAQ (reference sequence). CDR3 region: CASSLVRANTGELFF. CDR3 nucleotide sequence: TGTGCCAGCAGCTTAGTCAGGGCGAACACCGGGGAGCTGTTTTTT.

This clone came up once. This chain uses TRBV27 with TRBJ2-5; the match to TRBD2 covers 13 bases. This CDR3 is 14 amino acids long. V lost 6 bases, J lost 4 bases, and 2 bases stayed unmatched. CDR1 is MNHEY and CDR2 is SMNVEV in the germline V gene (reference sequence). The CDR3 loop is CASRTSGRPETQYF. The CDR3 coding sequence is TGTGCCAGCAGGACTAGCGGGAGGCCAGAGACCCAGTACTTC.

This chain joins TRBV6-5 and TRBJ1-1; maybe TRBD1 (5 bases). The CDR3 runs to 12 residues. The V gene lost 5 bases and the J gene lost 10 bases, with 14 bases spanning the gap. Germline CDR1 is MNHEY and CDR2 is SVGAGI. Here the CDR3 DNA reads TGTGCCAGCAGTCCCCGGGGGGAGTCAGCTTTCTTT. Amino acids: CASSPRGESAFF.

V gene TRBV30 combines with J gene TRBJ2-6; possibly TRBD1 for D (5 bases). Germline V gene sequence: CDR1 GTSNPN, CDR2 SVGIG (reference sequence). Trimming shortened V by 3 bases and J by 0 bases, and 9 bases separated the two germline ends. This CDR3 region has 15 residues. CDR3 coding DNA: TGTGCCTGGAGCCAGGGTAGCTCTGGGGCCAACGTCCTGACTTTC. It translates to CAWSQGSSGANVLTF.

V gene TRBV7-9 combines with J gene TRBJ2-5, with 10 bases aligning to TRBD1. CDR3 length equals 18 residues. Germline CDR1 and CDR2: SEHNR and FQNEAQ (reference sequence). V lost 1 base, J lost 2 bases, and 10 bases stayed unmatched. The CDR3 spells CASSLGWTGGRAQETQYF. In nucleotides, the CDR3 is TGTGCCAGCAGCTTAGGTTGGACAGGGGGGCGAGCTCAAGAGACCCAGTACTTC. The entire variable domain, with the rest obtained from reference TRBV7-9 and TRBJ2-5, is as follows: DTGVSQNPRHKITKRGQNVTFRCDPISEHNRLYWYRQTLGQGPEFLTYFQNEAQLEKSRLLSDRFSAERPKGSFSTLEIQRTEQGDSAMYLCASSLGWTGGRAQETQYFGPGTRLLVL.

This rearrangement joins TRBV15 to TRBJ2-2, with TRBD1 matching over 9 bases. Trimming removed 5 bases from V and 1 base from J; junction bases left unmatched: 5. The length of the CDR3 is 16 residues. The germline gives CDR1 LNHNV, CDR2 YYDKDF (reference sequence). The CDR3 DNA reads as TGTGCCACCAGCGAACAGGGGGCCCTGAACACCGGGGAGCTGTTTTTT. Translated, it gives CATSEQGALNTGELFF.

The chain recombines TRBV5-1 with TRBJ2-7, with TRBD2 identical over 7 bases. CDR3 length equals 16 residues. The ends lost 0 bases at V and 2 bases at J; junction bases unmatched: 8. The V gene's germline CDR1 is SGHRS and CDR2 YFSETQ. CDR3 coding DNA: TGCGCCAGCAGCTTGGTCAGGAGCGGGGACCCCTACGAGCAGTACTTC. Its protein product is CASSLVRSGDPYEQYF. Using reference TRBV5-1 and TRBJ2-7 for the parts outside the CDR3, the full variable domain is KAGVTQTPRYLIKTRGQQVTLSCSPISGHRSVSWYQQTPGQGLQFLFEYFSETQRNKGNFPGRFSGRQFSNSRSEMNVSTLELGDSALYLCASSLVRSGDPYEQYFGPGTRLTVT.

Only one count was recorded for this clone. The rearrangement joins TRBV20-1 to TRBJ2-1; D not resolved. V was clipped by 3 bases and J by 10 bases, with 10 bases between them. Germline CDR1 DFQATT, CDR2 SNEGSKA (reference sequence). This CDR3 comprises 11 residues. CDR3 amino acids: CSARAITEQFF. The CDR3 DNA sequence: TGCAGTGCTAGGGCCATTACAGAGCAGTTCTTC.

The V call is TRBV19, the J call TRBJ1-1, with D perhaps TRBD1 (5 bases). The germline gives CDR1 LNHDA, CDR2 SQIVND (reference sequence). The CDR3 extends over 14 amino acids. V was clipped by 7 bases and J by 1 base, with 13 bases between them. The CDR3 here is CASTLGRQNTEAFF. The CDR3 nucleotides read TGTGCCAGTACCCTGGGACGGCAGAACACTGAAGCTTTCTTT.

The CDR3 protein is CASSLDGENTEAFF. CDR3 in DNA: TGTGCCAGCAGCTTAGACGGGGAGAACACTGAAGCTTTCTTT. V usage is TRBV11-2 and J usage is TRBJ1-1; D unresolved. Trimming shortened V by 0 bases and J by 1 base, and 6 bases separated the two germline ends. Germline V gene lookup returns CDR1 SGHAT and CDR2 FQNNGV. The CDR3 runs 14 residues.

This sequence joins TRBV28 and TRBJ1-5, with no clear D. The V end was cut by 7 bases, the J end by 11 bases, with 21 bases between. Germline CDR1 reads MDHEN; CDR2 reads SYDVKM. The CDR3 length is 14 residues. CDR3 sequence reads: CASTKPDWIRTQHF. DNA of the CDR3: TGTGCCAGCACCAAGCCGGATTGGATACGGACCCAGCATTTT.

V and J are TRBV6-5 and TRBJ1-1; D may be TRBD1 (5 bases). CDR3 size: 15 residues. Trimming removed 6 bases from V and 1 base from J, with 15 bases in between. Germline CDR1 and CDR2: MNHEY and SVGAGI. CDR3 DNA: TGTGCCAGCAGGGACAATTTGGGGCAGAACACTGAAGCTTTCTTT. Protein product: CASRDNLGQNTEAFF.

This rearrangement joins TRBV7-8 to TRBJ2-2; no clear D. Trimming stripped 2 bases from V and 7 bases from J, with 8 bases between. This CDR3 is 13 amino acids long. Looked up from germline, CDR1 is SGHVS and CDR2 is FQNEAQ. CDR3 coding DNA: TGTGCCAGCAGCTTATCCCGTAACGGGGAGCTGTTTTTT. Protein sequence: CASSLSRNGELFF.

The CDR3 protein is CASSLGAGGRGEEQYF. As DNA, the CDR3 is TGTGCCAGCTCCCTCGGAGCGGGGGGGCGCGGGGAGGAGCAGTACTTC. This chain uses TRBV18 with TRBJ2-7, with 10 bases matching TRBD2. J lost 7 bases, V lost 6 bases, and 15 bases had no gene match. This CDR3 spans 16 amino acids. From germline, CDR1 is KGHSH and CDR2 LQKENI.

J is TRBJ1-4 and V is TRBV6-1; no clear D. The CDR3 totals 16 residues. V was trimmed by 0 bases and J by 4 bases, leaving 12 bases between them. In germline, CDR1 is MNHNS, CDR2 SASEGT. The CDR3 DNA reads as TGTGCCAGCAGTGAAGCGCTTCAGGCGTTTAATGAAAAACTGTTTTTT. It encodes CASSEALQAFNEKLFF.

The chain is built from TRBV19 and TRBJ2-5; D unclear. V lost 3 bases to trimming and J lost 2 bases, with 1 base between them. CDR3 size: 11 residues. The germline V gene encodes CDR1 LNHDA and CDR2 SQIVND (reference sequence). The CDR3, as DNA: TGTGCCAGTAGTATGCAAGAGACCCAGTACTTC. It translates to CASSMQETQYF.

This CDR3 reads CASSPSGGTGGYEQYF. The CDR3 DNA sequence: TGTGCCAGCTCACCGTCAGGGGGGACAGGGGGCTACGAGCAGTACTTC. V gene TRBV18 combines with J gene TRBJ2-7; TRBD1 matches 11 bases. V lost 3 bases, J lost 3 bases, and 7 bases stayed unmatched. There are 16 residues in the CDR3. CDR1 and CDR2 (germline): KGHSH, LQKENI.

The rearrangement uses TRBV27 and TRBJ1-2; D is uncertain. V was clipped by 2 bases and J by 1 base, with 8 bases between them. The CDR3 has 14 residues. Germline V lookup: CDR1 MNHEY, CDR2 SMNVEV (reference sequence). As DNA, the CDR3 is TGTGCCAGCAGTTTAGCCCGACTTAACTATGGCTACACCTTC. This encodes CASSLARLNYGYTF.

The genes are TRBV21-1 and TRBJ2-3; TRBD2 is taken as the D call from the table, unchecked against the DNA. TRBV21-1 is deemed a pseudogene. CDR3 length equals 15 residues. CDR3 region: CASTRLAGVTDTQYF. The CDR3 DNA is TGTGCCAGCACCAGACTAGCGGGAGTCACAGATACGCAGTATTTT.

The V call is TRBV6-5, the J call TRBJ2-2; 7 nucleotides match TRBD1. The germline V gene encodes CDR1 MNHEY and CDR2 SVGAGI. After removal of 6 bases from V and 0 bases from J, the junction contained 4 bases not matched to a gene. CDR3 size: 15 residues. The CDR3 spells CASRMDRTNTGELFF. The CDR3, as DNA: TGTGCCAGCAGGATGGACAGGACGAACACCGGGGAGCTGTTTTTT.

This clone was seen a single time. V usage is TRBV19 and J usage is TRBJ1-1; 7 bases are shared with TRBD1. In germline, CDR1 is LNHDA, CDR2 SQIVND (reference sequence). V lost 7 bases to trimming and J lost 3 bases; unmatched junction nucleotides: 8. This CDR3 is built from 14 residues. The CDR3, as DNA: TGTGCCAGTACCCTGGACAGGCTCTACACTGAAGCTTTCTTT. This sequence encodes CASTLDRLYTEAFF. Using reference TRBV19 and TRBJ1-1 for the parts outside the CDR3, the full variable domain is DGGITQSPKYLFRKEGQNVTLSCEQNLNHDAMYWYRQDPGQGLRLIYYSQIVNDFQKGDIAEGYSVSREKKESFPLTVTSAQKNPTAFYLCASTLDRLYTEAFFGQGTRLTVV.

CDR3 nucleotide sequence: TGTGCCAGCTCACCACCTCTAGGGGGCGAGCAGTTCTTC. Translation gives CASSPPLGGEQFF. V gene TRBV18 combines with J gene TRBJ2-1; TRBD1 agrees at 7 bases. The CDR3 totals 13 residues. In germline, CDR1 is KGHSH, CDR2 LQKENI. V trimming: 0 bases; J trimming: 10 bases; junction bases outside the gene matches: 3.

This clone was recorded only once. The V call is TRBV2, the J call TRBJ1-3; tentatively, D is TRBD1 (6 bases). V was pared by 6 bases and J by 0 bases, with 9 bases between. The CDR3 is made up of 14 amino acids. Germline-derived CDR1 and CDR2 are SNHLY and FYNNEI. The CDR3 loop reads CASSQDSSGNTIYF. In nucleotides, the CDR3 is TGTGCCAGCAGCCAGGACAGCTCTGGAAACACCATATATTTT.

V and J are TRBV10-1 and TRBJ2-5; D unclear. Trimming took off 3 bases at V and 1 base at J, with 9 bases between the two ends. CDR1 is WNHNN and CDR2 is SYGVQD in the germline V gene (reference sequence). The CDR3 loop spans 14 amino acids. The DNA for the CDR3 is TGCGCCAGCAGTGATACGGCTTCCCAAGAGACCCAGTACTTC. This sequence encodes CASSDTASQETQYF.

The V call is TRBV6-1, the J call TRBJ1-3, with 7 positions matching TRBD1. With V trimmed by 4 bases and J by 0 bases, 6 bases remained unmatched. The V gene's germline CDR1 is MNHNS and CDR2 SASEGT. This CDR3 region has 16 residues. The CDR3 nucleotides read TGTGCCAGCAGTGGCCGGGACAGCGTCTCTGGAAACACCATATATTTT. This gives the protein CASSGRDSVSGNTIYF.

The chain employs TRBV18 and TRBJ2-1; 13 bases are a match to TRBD2. V was clipped by 5 bases and J by 0 bases; unmatched bases: 10. The CDR3 extends over 19 amino acids. Germline loops: CDR1 KGHSH, CDR2 LQKENI. This CDR3 reads CASSEFTSGRGSSYNEQFF. Here the CDR3 DNA reads TGTGCCAGCTCAGAATTTACTAGCGGGAGGGGAAGCTCCTACAATGAGCAGTTCTTC.